This TCR beta chain appears in the sequencing data of a study of blood T cell repertoires in COVID-19. At the level of the study: Sources were T cells, B-cell-depleted T cells, or PBMCs; the material itself was cDNA or gDNA.

This clone was detected only once. In the study's own analysis: Amplification of reference gene primers provided the estimated nucleated cell counts. The assay was immunoSEQ multiplex PCR, and TCRdb's table has in-frame clones only and misses some. The DNA was the basis for D and trimming; V, J and clone size are from that table. Among 100,000 to 150,000 clones listed, approximately 81% were seen once. J gave up 6 bases and V 2 bases, and 3 bases lay outside the gene matches. Germline V CDR1 and CDR2: KGHSH, LQKENI. The CDR3 runs to 14 residues. Sequencing used peripheral blood. The sequence was collected from a woman aged 45-60 years with acute or convalescent COVID-19. V gene TRBV18 combines with J gene TRBJ2-3; 9 positions match TRBD1. DNA of the CDR3: TGTGCCAGCTCACCAACACAGGGGGCGGATACGCAGTATTTT. Residues: CASSPTQGADTQYF. Variable domain in full (rest from reference TRBV18 and TRBJ2-3): NAGVMQNPRHLVRRRGQEARLRCSPMKGHSHVYWYRQLPEEGLKFMVYLQKENIIDESGMPKERFSAEFPKEGPSILRIQQVVRGDSAAYFCASSPTQGADTQYFGPGTRLTVL.